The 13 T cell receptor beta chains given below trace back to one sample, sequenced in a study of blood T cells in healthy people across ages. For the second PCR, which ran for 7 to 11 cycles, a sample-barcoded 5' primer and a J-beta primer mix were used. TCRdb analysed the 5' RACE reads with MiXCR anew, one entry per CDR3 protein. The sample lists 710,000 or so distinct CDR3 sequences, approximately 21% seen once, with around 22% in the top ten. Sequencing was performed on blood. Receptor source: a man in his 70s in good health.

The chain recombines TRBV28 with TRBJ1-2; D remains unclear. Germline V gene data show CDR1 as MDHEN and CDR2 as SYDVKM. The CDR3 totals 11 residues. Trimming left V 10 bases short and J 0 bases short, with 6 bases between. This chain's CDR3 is CATASNYGYTF. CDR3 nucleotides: TGTGCCACCGCTTCTAACTATGGCTACACCTTC.

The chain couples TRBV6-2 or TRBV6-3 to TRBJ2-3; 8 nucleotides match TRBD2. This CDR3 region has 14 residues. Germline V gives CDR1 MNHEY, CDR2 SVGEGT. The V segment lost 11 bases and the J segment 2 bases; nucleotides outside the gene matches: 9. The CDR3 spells CAANPGGDTDTQYF. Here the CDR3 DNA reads TGTGCCGCGAACCCCGGGGGGGACACAGATACGCAGTATTTT.

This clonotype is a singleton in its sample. The CDR3 sequence: CASSQEILARGPGSKNIQYF. The CDR3 coding sequence is TGTGCCAGCAGCCAAGAGATACTAGCGAGAGGGCCTGGGAGCAAAAACATTCAGTACTTC. The chain combines TRBV3-1 with TRBJ2-4, with 7 bases that match TRBD2. The V segment lost 0 bases and the J segment 3 bases; nucleotides outside the gene matches: 17. CDR1 and CDR2 (germline): LGHDT, YNNKEL (reference sequence). This CDR3 has 20 amino acids.

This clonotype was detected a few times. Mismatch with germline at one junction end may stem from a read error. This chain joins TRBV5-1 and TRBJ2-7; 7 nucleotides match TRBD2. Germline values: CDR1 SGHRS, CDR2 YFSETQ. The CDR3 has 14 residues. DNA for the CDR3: TGTGCCAGCAGCTTGGGGGGGAACTCCTACGAGCAGTACTTC. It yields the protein CASSLGGNSYEQYF.

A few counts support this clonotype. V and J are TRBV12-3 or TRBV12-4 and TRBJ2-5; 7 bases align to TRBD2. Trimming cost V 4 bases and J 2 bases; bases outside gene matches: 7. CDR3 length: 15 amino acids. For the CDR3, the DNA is TGTGCCAGCAGTTCCCCGGCGGGAGATCAAGAGACCCAGTACTTC. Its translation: CASSSPAGDQETQYF.

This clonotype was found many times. This CDR3 is CASSLLSGTGFGEQYF. CDR3 sequence (DNA): TGTGCCAGCAGTTTACTCTCCGGGACAGGGTTCGGGGAGCAGTACTTC. This rearrangement joins TRBV28 to TRBJ2-5, with 9 bases lining up with TRBD1. J gave up 11 bases and V 2 bases, and 15 bases lay outside the gene matches. CDR3 length equals 16 residues. Germline CDR1 is MDHEN and CDR2 is SYDVKM.

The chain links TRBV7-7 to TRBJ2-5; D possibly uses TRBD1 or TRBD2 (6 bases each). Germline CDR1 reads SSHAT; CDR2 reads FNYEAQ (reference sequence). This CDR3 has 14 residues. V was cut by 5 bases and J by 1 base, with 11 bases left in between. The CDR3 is CASSPRGVQETQYF. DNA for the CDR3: TGTGCCAGCAGCCCAAGGGGGGTCCAAGAGACCCAGTACTTC.

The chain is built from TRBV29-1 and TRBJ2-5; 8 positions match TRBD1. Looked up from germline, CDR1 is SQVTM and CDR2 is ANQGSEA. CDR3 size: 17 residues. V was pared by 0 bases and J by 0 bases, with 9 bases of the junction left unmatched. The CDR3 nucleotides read TGCAGCGTTGAAGATCCGACGACAGGGGCGTACCAAGAGACCCAGTACTTC. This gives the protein CSVEDPTTGAYQETQYF.

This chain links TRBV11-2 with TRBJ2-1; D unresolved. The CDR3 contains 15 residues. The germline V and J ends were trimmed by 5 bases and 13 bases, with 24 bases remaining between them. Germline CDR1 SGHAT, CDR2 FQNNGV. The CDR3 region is CASSPGLGIPESQFF. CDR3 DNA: TGTGCCAGCAGCCCAGGATTGGGGATCCCCGAATCCCAGTTCTTC.

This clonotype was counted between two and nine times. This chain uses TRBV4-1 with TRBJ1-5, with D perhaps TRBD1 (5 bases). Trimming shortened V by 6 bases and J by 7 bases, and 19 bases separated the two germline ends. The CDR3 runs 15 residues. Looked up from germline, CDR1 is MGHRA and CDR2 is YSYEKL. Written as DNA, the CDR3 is TGCGCCAGCAGTCTCGAGGGGACCCTCGGCCAGCCCCAGCATTTT. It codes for CASSLEGTLGQPQHF.

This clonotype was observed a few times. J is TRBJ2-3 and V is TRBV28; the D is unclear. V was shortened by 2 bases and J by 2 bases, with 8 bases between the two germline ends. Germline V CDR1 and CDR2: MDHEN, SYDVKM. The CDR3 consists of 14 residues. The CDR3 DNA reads TGTGCCAGCAGTTTACCCGGGTACACAGATACGCAGTATTTT. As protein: CASSLPGYTDTQYF.

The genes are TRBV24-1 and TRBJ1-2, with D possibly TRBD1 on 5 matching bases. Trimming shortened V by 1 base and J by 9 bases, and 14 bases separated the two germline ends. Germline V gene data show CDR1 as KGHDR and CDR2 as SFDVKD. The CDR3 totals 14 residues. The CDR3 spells CATSDLRQGGRYTF. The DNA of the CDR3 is TGTGCCACCAGTGATTTAAGGCAGGGTGGACGCTACACCTTC.

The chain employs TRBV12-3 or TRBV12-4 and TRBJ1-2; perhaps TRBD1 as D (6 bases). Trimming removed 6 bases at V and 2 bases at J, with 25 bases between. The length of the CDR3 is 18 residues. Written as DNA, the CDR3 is TGTGCCAGCAGCCAAGGGTTACTCCTTTCGGGACACAACTATGGCTACACCTTC. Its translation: CASSQGLLLSGHNYGYTF.